The present entry profiles one TCR beta chain with its context. The data are from a study of blood T cell repertoires in COVID-19. Overall study: PBMCs, B-cell-depleted T cells, or T cells provided the cDNA or gDNA that made up the material.

Original methodology: Nucleated cell counts were estimated from reference gene primer amplification. Only in-frame clones appear in the TCRdb table, and some are missing; sequencing was by immunoSEQ multiplex PCR. V, J and clone size reflect that table, while D and trimming were determined from the DNA. The table records approximately 410,000 clones, roughly 88% of them present only once. The CDR3 has 14 amino acids. The V gene's germline CDR1 is LGHDT and CDR2 YNNKEL (reference sequence). The V end lost 5 bases, the J end lost 3 bases, and 14 bases lay between the germline ends. The receptor's source is a woman in her twenties or thirties with active or convalescent COVID-19. The chain combines TRBV3-1 (or the pseudogene TRBV3-2) with TRBJ2-7; tentatively, D is TRBD2 (5 bases). What was sequenced was peripheral blood. The CDR3 loop reads CASSFRRSFYEQYF. Here the CDR3 DNA reads TGTGCCAGCAGCTTCAGGAGGTCCTTCTACGAGCAGTACTTC.